The sample holds one count of the clone carrying this T cell receptor (beta chain). This record comes from a study of control samples from healthy donors and cancer patients. Generated by immunoSEQ multiplex PCR, the TCRdb table keeps only in-frame clones and is missing some. The profile shows approximately 19,000 clones, around four fifths of them singletons. The CDR3 covers 15 residues. Trimming cost V 1 base and J 7 bases, with 18 bases left between them. CDR1 and CDR2 from the germline V gene are SGDLS and YYNGEE. This clonotype was sampled from a woman aged 70-85 years with lung cancer. The V gene is TRBV9, the J gene TRBJ2-7; TRBD2 might be the D (5 bases). What was sequenced was PBMCs. CDR3 protein: CASSVTADPRGEQYF. The CDR3 nucleotides are TGTGCCAGCAGCGTAACAGCGGATCCTCGCGGGGAGCAGTACTTC.